The TCR beta chain described here comes from a study of CD4 T cells in relation to SARS-CoV-2 and coronaviruses. CD4+ T cells from unexposed donors were obtained before the COVID-19 pandemic (2011-2018). Germline lookup yields CDR1 KGHSH and CDR2 LQKENI. Deletions cut 2 bases from V and 0 bases from J, with 17 bases between. The CDR3 contains 18 residues. Assay: immunoSEQ multiplex PCR; the TCRdb copy retains only in-frame clones and omits some. The profile covers about 65,000 clones, with around 87% appearing a single time and 1.5% to 2% taken by the ten largest. The sequence was collected from a human donor in good health. The source material was memory CD4+ T cells from PBMCs. The chain recombines TRBV18 with TRBJ1-3; possibly TRBD1 for D (5 bases). The CDR3 DNA sequence: TGTGCCAGCTCACCAGCACTGGGACGGCCAAGCTCTGGAAACACCATATATTTT. Its translation: CASSPALGRPSSGNTIYF.